The subject of this entry is one T cell receptor (beta chain). Its antigen remains unknown. V shed 6 bases, J shed 4 bases, and the junction held 4 bases outside the gene matches. CDR1 and CDR2 from the germline V gene are MNHEY and SVGAGI. This CDR3 spans 13 amino acids. These data originate in a study of T cell repertoires in ileal Crohn's disease. Study-wide context: Biopsies of inflamed ileum from the surgical specimen form M0 samples. TCRB immunosequencing input was five hundred nanograms of biopsy DNA per sample. Study outcomes and limitations: Clonality above 26.8% at surgery always came with endoscopic recurrence.

Noted time point: inflamed ileum from the surgical specimen. Patients were adults with ileal or ileocolonic Crohn's disease needing resection. The method was immunoSEQ multiplex PCR; TCRdb's version includes in-frame clones alone and lacks a portion of them. Of more than 1,500 clones in the sample, 86% are singletons; the top ten hold 15% to 20%. The sequence was collected from an adult with Crohn's disease. The sequencing input was ileal tissue. The V and J genes are TRBV6-5 and TRBJ2-3; 7 bases are a match to TRBD2. This chain's CDR3 is CASRRERADTQYF. CDR3 in DNA: TGTGCCAGCAGGCGGGAGAGAGCAGATACGCAGTATTTT.